This T cell receptor beta chain was captured in a study of CD8 T cells in Susac syndrome. Concerning this clonotype itself: The junction does not match germline at one end; this may be a read error.

Germline CDR1 is SSHAT and CDR2 is FNYEAQ (reference sequence). The CDR3 has 14 residues. Roughly 0.45 to 1 ug RNA was reverse transcribed with random hexamers. TCRdb passed the immunoSEQ multiplex PCR reads through MiXCR, listing each CDR3 protein once. The sample has under 200,000 distinct CDR3 sequences, roughly 90% seen once. The specimen sequenced was CD4+ T cells from PBMCs. The chain combines TRBV7-7 with TRBJ2-5; D is possibly TRBD1 (6 bases). This TCR derives from a human donor with Susac syndrome. The CDR3 DNA reads TGTGCTAGCAGTCCCGGACAGAGTCAAGAGACCCAGTACTTC. Translation: CASSPGQSQETQYF.